These T cell receptor beta chains were read from a single sample in a study of T cell responses to AZD1222 COVID-19 vaccine. TCRdb's copy holds only in-frame clones and misses some; the assay was immunoSEQ multiplex PCR. The repertoire holds some 120,000 clones, with 88% as singletons. The source material was peripheral blood, sampled on day 0 of AZD1222 vaccination. These TCRs come from an adult in good health. The conserved cysteine and the conserved F or W are not part of the CDR3 here. Each record gives: CDR3 protein, clone size, V gene, J gene. Size values are once, few and many counts, or a class for expanded clones, and some rows have none.

CDR3: ATSDPRTSGYEQY; size: -; V: TRBV24-1; J: TRBJ2-7
CDR3: ASSGGGTYNEQF; size: -; V: TRBV5-1; J: TRBJ2-1
CDR3: ASSPIAGLWGEQY; size: -; V: TRBV4-2; J: TRBJ2-7
CDR3: ASSSRTEGYT; size: -; V: TRBV9; J: TRBJ1-2
CDR3: ASSLGAGTGTGELF; size: -; V: TRBV7-9; J: TRBJ2-2
CDR3: ASSFPGSNSPLH; size: -; V: TRBV5-5; J: TRBJ1-6
CDR3: ASSSRLAGETGELF; size: -; V: TRBV5-1; J: TRBJ2-2
CDR3: AWTSGSSTDTQY; size: -; V: TRBV30; J: TRBJ2-3
CDR3: ASSLIMGGGTDTQY; size: -; V: TRBV7-7; J: TRBJ2-3
CDR3: ASSYGGGHGNTIY; size: -; V: TRBV6-5; J: TRBJ1-3
CDR3: ASNQDALGTEAF; size: once; V: TRBV7-7; J: TRBJ1-1
CDR3: ASSLGGDTEAF; size: -; V: TRBV5-1; J: TRBJ1-1
CDR3: ASSPGSSGEKLF; size: -; V: TRBV18; J: TRBJ1-4
CDR3: ASSASDRANYGYT; size: -; V: TRBV4-2; J: TRBJ1-2
CDR3: ASSLGRGETQY; size: -; V: TRBV27; J: TRBJ2-5
CDR3: ASSDVRDSYNEQF; size: -; V: TRBV6-4; J: TRBJ2-1
CDR3: ASSLGLAGTGELF; size: -; V: TRBV5-1; J: TRBJ2-2
CDR3: ASSYRGGSPLH; size: -; V: TRBV6-5; J: TRBJ1-6
CDR3: ASSDHSRAPSTDTQY; size: -; V: TRBV7-9; J: TRBJ2-3
CDR3: ASSLATGGVHGYT; size: -; V: TRBV7-9; J: TRBJ1-2
CDR3: ASSQLTGVRETQY; size: once; V: TRBV23-1; J: TRBJ2-5
CDR3: ASSQVLRQGNQPQH; size: -; V: TRBV4-1; J: TRBJ1-5
CDR3: ASSAKREKLF; size: -; V: TRBV9; J: TRBJ1-4
CDR3: ASSGGELTEAF; size: -; V: TRBV9; J: TRBJ1-1
CDR3: ASNRPTGVGGNTIY; size: -; V: TRBV6-6; J: TRBJ1-3
CDR3: ASSSPAVMNTEAF; size: -; V: TRBV28; J: TRBJ1-1
CDR3: ASSQDGKGNYGYT; size: -; V: TRBV4-3; J: TRBJ1-2
CDR3: ASGDSANYGYT; size: -; V: TRBV6-1; J: TRBJ1-2
CDR3: ATSRAAGTDGNTIY; size: -; V: TRBV15; J: TRBJ1-3
CDR3: ASSPLGENKISPLH; size: -; V: TRBV18; J: TRBJ1-6
CDR3: ASSLSLAGDNEQF; size: -; V: TRBV7-9; J: TRBJ2-1
CDR3: ATRDRSNQPQH; size: -; V: TRBV6-5; J: TRBJ1-5
CDR3: AISGGPGDYGYT; size: -; V: TRBV10-3; J: TRBJ1-2
CDR3: ASSYSLSAGNEQF; size: -; V: TRBV6-6; J: TRBJ2-1
CDR3: ASSYQGVGNTEAF; size: -; V: TRBV7-9; J: TRBJ1-1